What follows describes a single TCR beta chain. As yet, its antigen is unknown. TCRdb analysed the 5' RACE reads with MiXCR anew, one entry per CDR3 protein. Of 170,000 or so distinct CDR3 sequences in the sample, roughly 23% are singletons; the top ten hold more than 20%. The record originates from a study of T-cell memory formation after mild COVID-19. Whole-study results and caveats: The finding that pre-infection memory included some responding clones suggested that cross-reactive memory joined. Contracting clones from day 15 to 85 showed balanced CD4/CD8; later expanders favored CD4+.

This receptor was obtained from an adult woman who had mild COVID-19 (a few samples of this study predate the infection). Cell type and time point are not known. The material sequenced was PBMCs or a T cell subset sorted from them (not recorded which).

The CDR3 loop is CSARAGMPEAFF. For the CDR3, the DNA is TGCAGTGCTAGAGCCGGGATGCCTGAAGCTTTCTTT. This chain joins TRBV20-1 and TRBJ1-1; D ambiguous. This CDR3 spans 12 amino acids. CDR1 is DFQATT, CDR2 SNEGSKA, per germline (reference sequence). Trimming stripped 1 base from V and 6 bases from J, with 9 bases between.